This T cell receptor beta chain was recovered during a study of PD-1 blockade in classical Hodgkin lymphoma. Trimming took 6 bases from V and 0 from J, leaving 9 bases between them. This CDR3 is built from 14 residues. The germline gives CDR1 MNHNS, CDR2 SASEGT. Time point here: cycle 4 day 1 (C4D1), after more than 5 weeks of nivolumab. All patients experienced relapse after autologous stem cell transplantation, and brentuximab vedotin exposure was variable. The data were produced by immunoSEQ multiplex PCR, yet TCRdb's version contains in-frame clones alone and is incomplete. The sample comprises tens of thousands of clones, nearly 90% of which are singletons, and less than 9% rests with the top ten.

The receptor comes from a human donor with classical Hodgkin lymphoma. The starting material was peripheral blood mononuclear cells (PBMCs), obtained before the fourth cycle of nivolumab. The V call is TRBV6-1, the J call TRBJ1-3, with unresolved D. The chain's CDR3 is CASSQQGSGNTIYF. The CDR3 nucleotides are TGTGCCAGCAGCCAACAAGGCTCTGGAAACACCATATATTTT.